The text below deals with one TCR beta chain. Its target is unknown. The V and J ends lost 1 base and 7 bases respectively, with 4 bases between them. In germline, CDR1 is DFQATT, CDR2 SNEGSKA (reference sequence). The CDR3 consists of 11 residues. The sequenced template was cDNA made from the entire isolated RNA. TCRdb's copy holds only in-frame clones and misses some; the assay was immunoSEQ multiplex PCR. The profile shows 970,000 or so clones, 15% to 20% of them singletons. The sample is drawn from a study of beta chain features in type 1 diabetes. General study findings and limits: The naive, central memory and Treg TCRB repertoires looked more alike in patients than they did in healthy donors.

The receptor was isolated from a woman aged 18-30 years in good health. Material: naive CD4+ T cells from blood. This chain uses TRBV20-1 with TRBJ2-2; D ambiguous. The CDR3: CSARVDGELFF. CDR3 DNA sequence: TGCAGTGCTAGAGTCGACGGGGAGCTGTTTTTT.